One sample yielded the 5 T cell receptor beta chains listed below, sequenced in a study of graft-versus-host responses after intestinal transplantation. What these receptors recognize is not known. Libraries were prepared by immunoSEQ multiplex PCR; TCRdb keeps only in-frame clonotypes and omits some of them. The sample consists of about 94,000 clones, 75% to 95% of them appearing once. The specimen comprised unstimulated CD8+ T cells sorted from spleen or lymph node cells, sampled before intestinal transplant. These receptors all stem from a human donor who received an intestinal transplant.

The V call is TRBV6-1, the J call TRBJ2-7; maybe TRBD1 (6 bases). The CDR3 extends over 13 amino acids. V lost 6 bases and J lost 7, with 16 bases in between. Germline values: CDR1 MNHNS, CDR2 SASEGT. The CDR3 bases are TGTGCCAGCAGCCCCGGACAGTTCCGGGAGCAGTACTTC. This gives the protein CASSPGQFREQYF.

This clone appeared a single time. The chain is built from TRBV12-5 and TRBJ2-7, with 8 bases identical to TRBD1. V trimming: 3 bases; J trimming: 10 bases; junction bases outside the gene matches: 5. Germline V CDR1 and CDR2: LGHNT, FRNRAP. The CDR3 runs 12 residues. CDR3 loop: CASGFQGAEQYF. The CDR3 coding sequence is TGTGCTAGTGGTTTCCAGGGGGCGGAACAGTACTTC.

As concerns this clone: Other DNA variants within this sample encode the same CDR3. The V gene is TRBV5-1, the J gene TRBJ2-7; TRBD2 agrees at 8 bases. The V and J ends lost 0 bases and 5 bases, in that order; junction bases with no gene match: 1. The CDR3 contains 13 residues. CDR1 and CDR2 from the germline V gene are SGHRS and YFSETQ. As DNA, the CDR3 is TGCGCCAGCAGCTTGGCCGGGGGGGACGAGCAGTACTTC. Translation gives CASSLAGGDEQYF.

The V gene is TRBV7-2, the J gene TRBJ1-2; no reliable D call. The CDR3 contains 12 residues. Looked up from germline, CDR1 is SGHTA and CDR2 is FQGNSA. V lost 5 bases to trimming and J lost 3 bases, with 7 bases between them. DNA for the CDR3: TGTGCCAGCAGCCCGGAGCACTATGGCTACACCTTC. Its protein is CASSPEHYGYTF.

The rearrangement uses TRBV19 and TRBJ2-1; 9 nucleotides line up with TRBD1. Per the germline V gene, CDR1 is LNHDA and CDR2 is SQIVND (reference sequence). This CDR3 comprises 17 residues. The V and J ends lost 5 bases and 4 bases, in that order; junction bases with no gene match: 12. The CDR3 loop is CASSRGSGTGTYNEQFF. In DNA, the CDR3 is TGTGCCAGTAGTCGAGGTTCCGGGACAGGGACTTACAATGAGCAGTTCTTC.